Listed below are T cell receptor beta chains from one sample, sequenced in a study of blood T cell repertoires in COVID-19. Libraries were prepared by immunoSEQ multiplex PCR; TCRdb keeps only in-frame clonotypes and omits some of them. The repertoire includes 400,000 or so clones, 70% to 90% of them detected once, and roughly 2% sits in the top ten. Sequenced input: PBMCs or T cells enriched from blood (not recorded which). These receptors were collected from a middle-aged woman with acute COVID-19. Both conserved end residues are part of each CDR3.

>TRBJ1-5|TRBV3-1/TRBV3-2
CASSQGTVWSNQPQHF
>TRBJ2-5|TRBV5-4
CASSLGEAGGQETQYF
>TRBJ2-7|TRBV5-1
CASSLPGGGADEQYF
>TRBJ1-6|TRBV30
CAWSVRTGKNSPLHF
>TRBJ1-5|TRBV21-1
CASSSGQGGNQPQHF
>TRBJ1-2|TRBV9
CASSRSTLYGYTF
>TRBJ1-2|TRBV6-5
CASSYTHVRSYGYTF
>TRBJ1-3|TRBV19
CASSTDREPGNTIYF
>TRBJ1-4|TRBV12-5
CASGLVGTGNEKLFF
>TRBJ2-2|TRBV6-5
CASSKAGTGELFF
>TRBJ1-2|TRBV27
CASSSTPTGTYGYTF
>TRBJ1-2|TRBV30
CAWSVTGGIYGYTF
>TRBJ1-6|TRBV15
CATSPRGGLSPLHF
>TRBJ1-1|TRBV7-9
CATGQGAGTEAFF
>TRBJ1-5|TRBV3-1/TRBV3-2
CASSQGRQENQPQHF
>TRBJ1-2|TRBV14
CASSQDWLGGAKGYGYTF
>TRBJ1-1|TRBV3-1/TRBV3-2
CASSPHTGGNTEAFF
>TRBJ2-7|TRBV2
CASSPGQGREQYF
>TRBJ2-1|TRBV3-1/TRBV3-2
CASSVAGGEKQFF
>TRBJ1-2|TRBV30
CAWSVTGVYGYTF
>TRBJ1-2|TRBV14
CASSQDSGGANGYTF
>TRBJ2-7|TRBV29-1
CSVEPGQGPSYEQYF
>TRBJ1-6|TRBV2
CASSVQGPNSPLHF
>TRBJ1-2|TRBV21-1
CASSKGRFGNYGYTF
>TRBJ1-2|TRBV29-1
CSVELGTWGGYTF
>TRBJ1-2|TRBV5-1
CASSLVQGDNYGYTF
>TRBJ2-5|TRBV25-1
CASSEFASGETQYF
>TRBJ2-5|TRBV19
CASRTGGAFYETQYF
>TRBJ2-7|TRBV3-1/TRBV3-2
CASSHIVGLESEQYF
>TRBJ2-1|TRBV7-2
CASSARQINEQFF
>TRBJ2-1|TRBV9
CASSVYGGPHNEQFF
>TRBJ2-3|TRBV6-5
CASSYLGGGTDTQYF
>TRBJ2-5|TRBV5-1
CASSPQGLEETQYF
>TRBJ2-5|TRBV3-1/TRBV3-2
CASSQDVTVLKETQYF
>TRBJ1-6|TRBV30
CAWKQAGTYNSPLHF
>TRBJ2-5|TRBV12-5
CASGLAGGGETQYF
>TRBJ2-7|TRBV4-1
CASSITSGGASEQYF
>TRBJ2-3|TRBV6-2/TRBV6-3
CASSPRLAGDHTDTQYF
>TRBJ2-7|TRBV29-1
CSVAQGSYEQYF
>TRBJ1-2|TRBV10-3
CAIVIENYGYTF
>TRBJ2-7|TRBV6-6
CASSLRTSGGVRDEQYF
>TRBJ2-1|TRBV19
CASSQTSGVYNEQFF
>TRBJ1-1|TRBV7-2
CASSPWTGRSTEAFF
>TRBJ1-3|TRBV11-2
CASSRAGQGLNTIYF
>TRBJ1-1|TRBV4-1
CASSQDDRAGNTEAFF
>TRBJ1-2|TRBV7-9
CASSPGRDSYNGYTF
>TRBJ1-1|TRBV9
CASSVATGSEAFF
>TRBJ2-1|TRBV21-1
CASSKGAKYYNEQFF
>TRBJ2-7|TRBV5-4
CASSTGTGGEQYF
>TRBJ1-4|TRBV4-1
CASSQPTGTGGSSSDEKLFF
>TRBJ1-1|TRBV27
CASSPSGGWGTEAFF
>TRBJ2-7|TRBV24-1
CATSDGRREGGSYEQYF
>TRBJ1-1|TRBV6-1
CASSEGQGLWTEAFF